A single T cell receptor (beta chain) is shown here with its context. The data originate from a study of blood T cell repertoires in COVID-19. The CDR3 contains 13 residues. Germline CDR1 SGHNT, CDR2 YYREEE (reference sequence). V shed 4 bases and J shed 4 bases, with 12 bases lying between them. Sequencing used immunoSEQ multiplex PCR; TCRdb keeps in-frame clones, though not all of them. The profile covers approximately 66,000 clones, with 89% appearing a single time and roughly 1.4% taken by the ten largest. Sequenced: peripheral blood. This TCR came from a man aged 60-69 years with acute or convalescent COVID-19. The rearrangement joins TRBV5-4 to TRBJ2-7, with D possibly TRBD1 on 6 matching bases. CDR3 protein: CASSDGTSYEQYF. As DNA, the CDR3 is TGTGCCAGCAGCGATGGGACATCGTACGAGCAGTACTTC.